Below, one TCR beta chain is given with its context. The antigen is unknown. The sample belongs to a study of identical twins. TCRdb fed the 5' RACE reads into MiXCR, producing one record per CDR3 protein. The table lists some 500,000 distinct CDR3 sequences, 20% to 25% of them singletons. General study results and limits: While abundant cord blood beta clonotypes carried fewer insertions, memory repertoires showed no such pattern.

Germline V gene lookup returns CDR1 KGHDR and CDR2 SFDVKD. This CDR3 has 16 amino acids. V shed 4 bases and J 6 bases; nucleotides not matched to a gene: 12. The sample also formed part of further work on T cells expressing NK-cell markers.

The sequencing input was CD4+ T cells sorted from blood. This TCR was recovered from a woman between 18 and 29 years old in good health. This rearrangement joins TRBV24-1 to TRBJ2-3; TRBD1 matches 7 bases. The CDR3 region has the DNA TGTGCCACCAGTGACCCCGGGACAGTCGACTCGGATACGCAGTATTTT. It codes for CATSDPGTVDSDTQYF.